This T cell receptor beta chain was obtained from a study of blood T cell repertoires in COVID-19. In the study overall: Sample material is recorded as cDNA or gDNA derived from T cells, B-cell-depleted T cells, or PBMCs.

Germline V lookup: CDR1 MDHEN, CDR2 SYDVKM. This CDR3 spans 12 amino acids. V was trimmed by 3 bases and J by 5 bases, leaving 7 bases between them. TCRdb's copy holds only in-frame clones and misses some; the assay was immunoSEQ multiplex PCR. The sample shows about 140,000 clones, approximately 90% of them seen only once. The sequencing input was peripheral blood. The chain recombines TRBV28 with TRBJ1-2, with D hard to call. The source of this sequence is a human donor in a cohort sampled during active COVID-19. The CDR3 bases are TGTGCCAGCAGTTTGTTAGATTATGGCTACACCTTC. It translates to CASSLLDYGYTF.